This TCR beta chain was sequenced during a study of blood T cell repertoires in COVID-19. The overall study: The United States, Italy and Spain provided the acute and convalescent COVID-19 samples. Sample material is recorded as cDNA or gDNA derived from T cells, B-cell-depleted T cells, or PBMCs.

This table comes from immunoSEQ multiplex PCR, and its TCRdb copy is limited to in-frame clones, with some not included. Seen here are some 240,000 clones, 80% to 90% observed once, and the top ten hold 10% to 13%. CDR3 length: 16 residues. Between the trimmed V and J ends, which lost 0 bases and 8 bases, there was a span of 19 bases. CDR1 is LGHNA, CDR2 YNFKEQ, per germline. V usage is TRBV4-2 and J usage is TRBJ1-2; the D gene is possibly TRBD1 (5 bases). The clonotype comes from a woman in her 70s with COVID-19, enrolled during active disease. Sequencing was performed on peripheral blood. In DNA form, the CDR3 reads TGTGCCAGCAGCCAAGATTCTTTAGGAGGGGTAGGGGGCTACACCTTC. Amino acids: CASSQDSLGGVGGYTF.